The 30 T cell receptor beta chains listed next were all sequenced from one sample in a study of T cell responses to AZD1222 COVID-19 vaccine. Clones were sequenced by immunoSEQ multiplex PCR, and TCRdb holds only the in-frame ones, with some missing. The sample has around 130,000 clones; roughly 92% are singletons. The specimen comprised peripheral blood, sampled 28 days after the second AZD1222 dose. The receptors here all came from an adult who received the AZD1222 COVID-19 vaccine.

DNA of the CDR3: TGTGCCAGCAGTGAACAGGGTTTCTTCCTCGAGCAGTACTTC. It encodes CASSEQGFFLEQYF. The J gene is TRBJ2-7, the V gene TRBV6-1; D may be TRBD1 (5 bases). Per germline, CDR1 MNHNS and CDR2 SASEGT. This CDR3 is 14 amino acids long. V shed 2 bases and J shed 6 bases, with 14 bases lying between them.

The J gene is TRBJ1-4, the V gene TRBV12-1. TRBV12-1 is tagged as a pseudogene. The CDR3 has 14 residues. For the CDR3, the DNA is TGTGCCAGCAGCTTTCGTCTTTTGAATGAAAAACTGTTTTTT. It encodes CASSFRLLNEKLFF.

A single count supports this clone. The chain has TRBV27 and TRBJ1-5; D gene ambiguous. The CDR3 is made up of 13 amino acids. Trimming left V 2 bases short and J 2 bases short, with 4 bases between. Per the germline V gene, CDR1 is MNHEY and CDR2 is SMNVEV (reference sequence). The CDR3: CASSLRRNQPQHF. For the CDR3, the DNA is TGTGCCAGCAGTTTAAGACGCAATCAGCCCCAGCATTTT.

The rearrangement joins TRBV6-1 to TRBJ1-2; no firm D call. Germline CDR1 MNHNS, CDR2 SASEGT. V was clipped by 2 bases and J by 2 bases, with 9 bases between them. The CDR3 loop spans 14 amino acids. The CDR3 DNA is TGTGCCAGCAGTGAACCTGGCAGCAACTATGGCTACACCTTC. Residues: CASSEPGSNYGYTF.

This chain links TRBV30 with TRBJ1-5; maybe TRBD1 (5 bases). This CDR3 has 12 residues. CDR1 GTSNPN and CDR2 SVGIG come from the germline V gene (reference sequence). Between the trimmed V and J ends, which lost 3 bases and 4 bases, there was a span of 7 bases. The CDR3 loop is CAWSPGNQPQHF. DNA of the CDR3: TGTGCCTGGAGCCCAGGGAATCAGCCCCAGCATTTT.

The gene calls are TRBV28 and TRBJ1-5, with 7 bases fitting TRBD1. This CDR3 is built from 14 residues. Per the germline V gene, CDR1 is MDHEN and CDR2 is SYDVKM. V lost 7 bases and J lost 2; bases outside the gene matches: 5. CDR3 sequence: CASTQGGGNQPQHF. The CDR3 region has the DNA TGTGCCAGCACTCAGGGGGGAGGCAATCAGCCCCAGCATTTT.

The rearrangement uses TRBV7-8 and TRBJ2-5, with D perhaps TRBD1 or TRBD2 (6 bases each). Germline V lookup: CDR1 SGHVS, CDR2 FQNEAQ. The CDR3 contains 15 residues. Trimming cost V 4 bases and J 4 bases, with 16 bases left between them. Written as DNA, the CDR3 is TGTGCCAGCAGCTCCGCCGGGGGCGTGAGAGAGACCCAGTACTTC. This sequence encodes CASSSAGGVRETQYF.

This clone has just one count. V gene TRBV2 combines with J gene TRBJ1-4, with 8 bases matching TRBD1. The CDR3 has 15 residues. Germline-derived CDR1 and CDR2 are SNHLY and FYNNEI. With 0 bases clipped from V and 8 bases from J, the junction kept 5 bases outside the gene matches. The CDR3 DNA is TGTGCCAGCAGTGAAGCGGGGACAGGTGGGGAAAAACTGTTTTTT. Protein sequence: CASSEAGTGGEKLFF.

The chain uses TRBV4-2 and TRBJ1-2; no reliable D call. Trimming left V 3 bases short and J 4 bases short, with 18 bases between. Germline CDR1 LGHNA, CDR2 YNFKEQ. This CDR3 is built from 16 residues. This chain's CDR3 is CASSHRAQSWIYGYTF. Here the CDR3 DNA reads TGTGCCAGCAGCCATCGTGCCCAAAGTTGGATCTATGGCTACACCTTC.

The genes are TRBV7-3 and TRBJ2-5, with 9 bases aligning to TRBD2. The length of the CDR3 is 15 residues. Per germline, CDR1 SGHTA and CDR2 FQGTGA. V was pared by 1 base and J by 5 bases, with 5 bases of the junction left unmatched. The CDR3 region has the DNA TGTGCCAGCAGCTTAATCGGGACTAGCTGGGAGACCCAGTACTTC. It codes for CASSLIGTSWETQYF. The full variable domain, its missing parts supplied by reference TRBV7-3 and TRBJ2-5, is GAGVSQTPSNKVTEKGKYVELRCDPISGHTALYWYRQSLGQGPEFLIYFQGTGAADDSGLPNDRFFAVRPEGSVSTLKIQRTERGDSAVYLCASSLIGTSWETQYFGPGTRLLVL.

The rearrangement links TRBV30 to TRBJ1-1; D unclear. V was cut by 3 bases and J by 1 base, with 9 bases left in between. Germline assignment: CDR1 GTSNPN and CDR2 SVGIG (reference sequence). This CDR3 is 13 amino acids long. The DNA of the CDR3 is TGTGCCTGGAGGAGCCGGGGGAACACTGAAGCTTTCTTT. Amino acid sequence: CAWRSRGNTEAFF.

V gene TRBV5-1 combines with J gene TRBJ2-3; 10 nucleotides match TRBD2. This CDR3 region has 14 residues. After removal of 2 bases from V and 5 bases from J, the junction contained 2 bases not matched to a gene. Per the germline V gene, CDR1 is SGHRS and CDR2 is YFSETQ. CDR3 region: CASSFLAGEDTQYF. The CDR3 DNA sequence: TGCGCCAGCAGCTTCCTAGCGGGGGAAGATACGCAGTATTTT.

This chain links TRBV25-1 with TRBJ2-7; D call uncertain. The CDR3 spans 14 residues. Germline V gene lookup returns CDR1 MGHDK and CDR2 SYGVNS. Trimming shortened V by 2 bases and J by 7 bases, and 15 bases separated the two germline ends. CDR3 residues: CASSEMGPLGEQYF. The CDR3 DNA sequence: TGTGCCAGCAGTGAAATGGGTCCCCTAGGGGAGCAGTACTTC.

The count of this clone is one. An end of the junction does not agree with germline; a read error may underlie this. Other nucleotide sequences from this sample produce the same CDR3. The genes are TRBV20-1 and TRBJ2-5; TRBD1 matches 7 bases. The germline V gene encodes CDR1 DFQATT and CDR2 SNEGSKA (reference sequence). This CDR3 is built from 14 residues. This CDR3 reads CSASWTGEQETQYF. Here the CDR3 DNA reads TGCAGCGCTAGTTGGACAGGTGAACAAGAGACCCAGTACTTC.

The chain joins TRBV30 to TRBJ1-4; D is uncertain. Trimming left V 5 bases short and J 7 bases short, with 14 bases between. The CDR3 is 13 amino acids. From germline, CDR1 is GTSNPN and CDR2 SVGIG (reference sequence). DNA for the CDR3: TGTGCCTGGGAGAAGCGAGCCGGTGAAAAACTGTTTTTT. Translation gives CAWEKRAGEKLFF.

V gene TRBV2 combines with J gene TRBJ1-1; D gene ambiguous. The CDR3 is made up of 13 amino acids. Trimming took off 6 bases at V and 3 bases at J, with 11 bases between the two ends. Germline V gene sequence: CDR1 SNHLY, CDR2 FYNNEI. CDR3 protein: CASRRRGDTEAFF. The CDR3 DNA follows: TGTGCCAGCAGGCGACGGGGAGACACTGAAGCTTTCTTT.

This chain connects TRBV18 to TRBJ2-1; D call uncertain. Germline V gene lookup returns CDR1 KGHSH and CDR2 LQKENI. This CDR3 is 12 amino acids long. V was cut by 4 bases and J by 8 bases, with 9 bases left in between. In DNA form, the CDR3 reads TGTGCCAGCTCACTAGGGTCTGATGAGCAGTTCTTC. This translates into CASSLGSDEQFF.

About this clone itself: At one boundary the junction diverges from the germline segment, which might be a read error. The V call is TRBV4-3, the J call TRBJ1-2; 11 nucleotides match TRBD1. This CDR3 spans 13 amino acids. Germline lookup yields CDR1 LGHNA and CDR2 YSLEER. CDR3 loop: CASSQGTGGRPDF. The CDR3 coding sequence is TGCGCCAGCAGCCAAGGGACAGGGGGCCGCCCAGACTTC.

The rearrangement uses TRBV9 and TRBJ1-2; 9 bases match TRBD1. There are 16 residues in the CDR3. Trimming cost V 3 bases and J 5 bases; bases outside gene matches: 11. The germline CDR1 and CDR2 sequences are SGDLS and YYNGEE. The CDR3 nucleotides are TGTGCCAGCAGCGCATCCACAGGGGGCTCTAGATATGGCTACACCTTC. This codes for CASSASTGGSRYGYTF.

This sequence joins TRBV4-3 and TRBJ1-1; D is ambiguous. CDR1 and CDR2 (germline): LGHNA, YSLEER. The CDR3 totals 13 residues. V gave up 0 bases and J gave up 8 bases, with 10 bases separating them. CDR3 residues: CASSQDLGGEAFF. CDR3 bases: TGCGCCAGCAGCCAAGATCTTGGCGGAGAAGCTTTCTTT.

This clone was recorded only once. V gene TRBV7-2 combines with J gene TRBJ2-6; D not resolved. Germline assignment: CDR1 SGHTA and CDR2 FQGNSA. The V gene lost 1 base and the J gene lost 0 bases, with 7 bases spanning the gap. The CDR3 runs to 16 residues. CDR3 coding DNA: TGTGCCAGCAGCTTAGGGGTCCACTCTGGGGCCAACGTCCTGACTTTC. It codes for CASSLGVHSGANVLTF.

The rearrangement joins TRBV5-1 to TRBJ2-1, with 11 bases lining up with TRBD2. The CDR3 runs 14 residues. J lost 9 bases, V lost 1 base, and 3 bases had no gene match. CDR1 is SGHRS, CDR2 YFSETQ, per germline. CDR3 amino acids: CASSLTSGSPEQFF. The CDR3 nucleotides are TGCGCCAGCAGCTTGACTAGCGGGAGTCCTGAGCAGTTCTTC.

V usage is TRBV7-2 and J usage is TRBJ1-3; unclear D gene. The CDR3 consists of 15 residues. Per the germline V gene, CDR1 is SGHTA and CDR2 is FQGNSA. V shed 0 bases and J shed 2 bases, with 8 bases lying between them. CDR3 residues: CASSLARGTGNTIYF. CDR3 sequence (DNA): TGTGCCAGCAGCTTAGCGAGAGGGACTGGAAACACCATATATTTT. The full variable domain, in which reference TRBV7-2 and TRBJ1-3 provide the parts outside the CDR3, is GAGVSQSPSNKVTEKGKDVELRCDPISGHTALYWYRQSLGQGLEFLIYFQGNSAPDKSGLPSDRFSAERTGGSVSTLTIQRTQQEDSAVYLCASSLARGTGNTIYFGEGSWLTVV.

This clone was seen just once. The CDR3 DNA is TGCGCCAGCAGCCAAGATACATACTACGAGCAGTACTTC. Amino acids: CASSQDTYYEQYF. The chain joins TRBV4-3 to TRBJ2-7, with D unclear. The CDR3 spans 13 residues. V lost 0 bases, J lost 3 bases, and 6 bases lay in between. From germline, CDR1 is LGHNA and CDR2 YSLEER.

V usage is TRBV7-2 and J usage is TRBJ1-2, with D uncertain. CDR3 length: 15 amino acids. V lost 3 bases, J lost 4 bases, and 15 bases lay in between. CDR1 is SGHTA and CDR2 is FQGNSA in the germline V gene. The CDR3 DNA is TGTGCCAGCAGCTTTCTACCAAGGGAGACCTATGGCTACACCTTC. This translates into CASSFLPRETYGYTF. The full variable domain, with the rest looked up from reference TRBV7-2 and TRBJ1-2, is GAGVSQSPSNKVTEKGKDVELRCDPISGHTALYWYRQSLGQGLEFLIYFQGNSAPDKSGLPSDRFSAERTGGSVSTLTIQRTQQEDSAVYLCASSFLPRETYGYTFGSGTRLTVV.

This clone is a singleton in its sample. The rearrangement links TRBV6-5 to TRBJ1-5; D remains ambiguous. Per germline, CDR1 MNHEY and CDR2 SVGAGI. Trimming stripped 4 bases from V and 2 bases from J, with 12 bases between. This CDR3 is 15 amino acids long. The CDR3 bases are TGTGCCAGCAGTTTACTTCGGGGAGGCAATCAGCCCCAGCATTTT. The encoded protein is CASSLLRGGNQPQHF.

The chain has TRBV30 and TRBJ2-5; 9 bases match TRBD2. CDR1 GTSNPN and CDR2 SVGIG come from the germline V gene (reference sequence). With V trimmed by 1 base and J by 5 bases, 2 bases remained unmatched. The CDR3 runs 13 residues. The DNA of the CDR3 is TGTGCCTGGAGTGGGAGCGGGGGGGAGACCCAGTACTTC. Protein product: CAWSGSGGETQYF.

The table lists this clone with a count of one. The chain uses TRBV20-1 and TRBJ1-3; the D is unclear. The V gene's germline CDR1 is DFQATT and CDR2 SNEGSKA (reference sequence). V lost 3 bases and J 1 base, leaving 7 bases between the germline ends. The CDR3 is 13 residues long. As DNA, the CDR3 is TGCAGTGCTAGTGAACAATCTGGAAACACCATATATTTT. It encodes CSASEQSGNTIYF.

The rearrangement links TRBV3-1 (or the pseudogene TRBV3-2) to TRBJ1-4, with 9 bases aligning to TRBD1. The germline V gene has CDR1 LGHDT and CDR2 YNNKEL (reference sequence). V shed 6 bases and J 8 bases; nucleotides not matched to a gene: 7. The CDR3 runs to 14 residues. This CDR3 is CASRRTGVAEKLFF. In DNA, the CDR3 is TGTGCCAGCAGACGGACAGGGGTGGCCGAAAAACTGTTTTTT.

This chain links TRBV4-1 with TRBJ1-3; D perhaps matches TRBD1 (5 bases). The CDR3 loop spans 16 amino acids. CDR1 and CDR2 (germline): MGHRA, YSYEKL. The V gene lost 1 base and the J gene lost 1 base, with 11 bases spanning the gap. The CDR3: CASSQGGDLSGNTIYF. Here the CDR3 DNA reads TGCGCCAGCAGCCAAGGGGGGGATCTTTCTGGAAACACCATATATTTT.